This TCR beta chain was sequenced during a study of shared clonotypes between healthy human individuals. As defined, naive CD8 cells were CD45RO-negative and positively selected for CCR7, with terminally differentiated effector memory CD45RA+ cells excluded. Every immunoSEQ plate was one replicate of a subset's evenly spread DNA. In the source study's methods: Junction-only immunoSEQ data arrived without quality scores, meaning filtering differed. Measured with immunoSEQ multiplex PCR; TCRdb has only the in-frame clones, and not every one. V and J calls and clone size are those listed in that table; D and trimming were worked out from the DNA. The profile covers around 1.9 million clones, with about 94% appearing a single time and more than 1.5% taken by the ten largest. Germline V gene data show CDR1 as SNHLY and CDR2 as FYNNEI. V shed 4 bases and J 3 bases; nucleotides not matched to a gene: 3. CDR3 length: 13 residues.

Whole-study results and caveats: Generally, naive subsets came out with larger estimated richness than memory subsets.

In regard to this clone: Its antigen is as yet unknown.

The clonotype originates from a man between 18 and 35 years old in good health. Some clones in this sample may be carry-over from other donors' samples. The chain is built from TRBV2 and TRBJ2-7; 7 bases fit TRBD1. Sequenced sample: naive CD8+ T cells from PBMCs. In DNA form, the CDR3 reads TGTGCCAGCAGTGGCCGGGACAGCTACGAGCAGTACTTC. This sequence encodes CASSGRDSYEQYF.